The 32 T cell receptor beta chains below all came from one sample that was sequenced in a study of tumor-infiltrating lymphocytes in primary liver carcinoma. A constant-region primer served to make TCR beta cDNA from about 530 ng total RNA. Researchers made the TCR beta libraries by running three nested multiplex PCR rounds with slightly modified ARM-PCR. TRBV1-TRBV30 forward and Cbeta reverse primers drove the first two roughly 10-cycle rounds. TCRdb re-called the multiplex PCR reads with MiXCR, one entry per CDR3 protein. The table shows about 60,000 distinct CDR3 sequences, with over 60% occurring only once. Both RNA and DNA were isolated together from around 20-30 mg of bulk tissue that had not been sorted. Source material: liver tumor tissue from sampling region 4. Subset specified: tumor region T4, right-lateral pole. These receptors were taken from a man aged 40-55 years with primary liver carcinoma and hepatitis B virus infection.

In regard to this clonotype: A clone one base away is much larger, so this may be a read error. In DNA form, the CDR3 reads TGTGCCAGCAGTTCAACTAGCGGGGGGTTGGGAGAGACCCAGTGCTTC. The encoded protein is CASSSTSGGLGETQCF. J is TRBJ2-5 and V is TRBV6-2 or TRBV6-3; 12 bases align to TRBD2. The CDR3 consists of 16 residues. Germline V gene sequence: CDR1 MNHEY, CDR2 SVGEGT.

This clonotype was seen a single time. This chain connects TRBV6-2 or TRBV6-3 to TRBJ2-7; TRBD1 aligns across 8 bases. V trimming: 5 bases; J trimming: 5 bases; junction bases outside the gene matches: 11. The germline gives CDR1 MNHEY, CDR2 SVGEGT. The CDR3 spans 15 residues. The CDR3: CASSDPTGEANEQYF. The CDR3 DNA reads as TGTGCCAGCAGTGACCCGACAGGGGAGGCCAACGAGCAGTACTTC.

As to this clonotype: A junction end diverges from the germline sequence, so it may reflect a read error. The chain is built from TRBV4-3 and TRBJ2-7; perhaps TRBD2 as D (5 bases). Germline V gives CDR1 LGHNA, CDR2 YSLEER. The CDR3 consists of 15 residues. CDR3 coding DNA: TGCTCCAGCATCCAAGAACCTGGCGGAGGATACGAGCAGTACTTC. The encoded protein is CSSIQEPGGGYEQYF.

The chain joins TRBV11-2 to TRBJ2-5; D is ambiguous. This CDR3 spans 13 amino acids. The germline gives CDR1 SGHAT, CDR2 FQNNGV. CDR3: CTSSLVLEETQYF. The CDR3 DNA reads TGTACAAGCAGTTTAGTTCTGGAAGAGACCCAGTACTTC. Full variable domain (outside the CDR3, taken from reference TRBV11-2 and TRBJ2-5): EAGVAQSPRYKIIEKRQSVAFWCNPISGHATLYWYQQILGQGPKLLIQFQNNGVVDDSQLPKDRFSAERLKGVDSTLKIQPAKLEDSAVYLCTSSLVLEETQYFGPGTRLLVL.

On this clonotype: The junction differs from germline at one of its ends, possibly a read error. The chain combines TRBV28 with TRBJ2-2, with D possibly matching TRBD2 (5 bases). The CDR3 runs to 13 residues. Per the germline V gene, CDR1 is MDHEN and CDR2 is SYDVKM. The DNA for the CDR3 is TGTGCCAGCAGTATACAGAACACCGGGGAGCTGGTTTTT. It encodes CASSIQNTGELVF.

A note on this clonotype: The CDR3 end shows no conserved phenylalanine or tryptophan, and so a read error is likely. The DNA for the CDR3 is TGTGCCAGCAGACCCTACGAGGGGGGTGACTATGGCTACACCCTC. Translating it yields CASRPYEGGDYGYTL. This chain joins TRBV5-6 and TRBJ1-2; a weak D match, TRBD1 (6 bases). Trimming removed 5 bases at V and 3 bases at J, with 17 bases between. Germline values: CDR1 SGHDT, CDR2 YYEEEE. This CDR3 is built from 15 residues.

The chain joins TRBV5-4 to TRBJ1-2; 7 nucleotides match TRBD1. CDR3 size: 14 residues. J gave up 3 bases and V 4 bases, and 6 bases lay outside the gene matches. Germline CDR1 SGHNT, CDR2 YYREEE (reference sequence). The CDR3 coding sequence is TGTGCCAGCAGCCCGGGACAGAACTACTATGGCTACACCTTC. Translation gives CASSPGQNYYGYTF.

A word on this clonotype: A single base separates this from a much larger clone, so it may be a read error. The V call is TRBV5-5, the J call TRBJ2-1; 11 bases align to TRBD2. The CDR3 has 16 residues. The V gene's germline CDR1 is SGHKS and CDR2 YYEKEE (reference sequence). CDR3 coding DNA: TGTGCCAGGAGCTCCTTAGGGACTAGCGGCGGGAATGAGCAGTTCTTC. Its translation is CARSSLGTSGGNEQFF.

About this clonotype: One junction end does not reproduce the germline sequence, and a read error may be involved. The chain carries TRBV5-4 and TRBJ2-5; D might be TRBD1 or TRBD2, each matching 6 bases. The germline V gene encodes CDR1 SGHNT and CDR2 YYREEE (reference sequence). This CDR3 contains 14 residues. CDR3 sequence: CACSPAQEGEAQYF. CDR3 coding DNA: TGTGCCTGCAGCCCAGCACAGGAGGGGGAGGCCCAGTACTTC.

Points on this clonotype: The junction differs from germline at one of its ends, possibly a read error. The chain couples TRBV28 to TRBJ2-2, with D perhaps TRBD1 or TRBD2 (5 bases each). Germline loops: CDR1 MDHEN, CDR2 SYDVKM. The length of the CDR3 is 12 residues. The CDR3 DNA reads as TGTGCCAGCGACTGGGCCACCGGGGACCTGTTTTTT. Amino acids: CASDWATGDLFF.

The chain carries TRBV4-2 and TRBJ2-6; D is unresolved. Looked up from germline, CDR1 is LGHNA and CDR2 is YNFKEQ. Trimming left V 9 bases short and J 0 bases short, with 15 bases between. CDR3 length equals 16 residues. The CDR3 DNA is TGTGCCAGGAACCAAGATCCGGTCTCTGGGGCCAACGTCCTGACTTTC. It translates to CARNQDPVSGANVLTF.

About this clonotype: The germline gene is not matched at one end of the junction; a read error may be the cause. The rearrangement links TRBV6-1 to TRBJ1-5; no clear D gene. Germline CDR1 reads MNHNS; CDR2 reads SASEGT. The CDR3 runs 15 residues. CDR3 DNA sequence: TGTGCCAGCAGTGAAATCTCCTATAGCAGTCAGCTCCAGCAATTT. It codes for CASSEISYSSQLQQF.

Details on this clonotype: The junction departs from germline at one end; a sequencing error may be responsible. This sequence joins TRBV5-1 and TRBJ2-7, with D possibly TRBD1 on 7 matching bases. Germline V lookup: CDR1 SGHRS, CDR2 YFSETQ. The CDR3 spans 18 residues. CDR3 DNA: TGTGCCAGGAGCTTGGTTGGCGGTGGCGCGGGACAGTCCTACGAGCAGTACTTC. Translation: CARSLVGGGAGQSYEQYF.

This clonotype was observed a single time. At one end, the junction sequence differs from germline, possibly due to a read error. The V call is TRBV5-5, the J call TRBJ2-6; 8 bases agree with TRBD1. The CDR3 runs 17 residues. Germline CDR1 SGHKS, CDR2 YYEKEE (reference sequence). CDR3 in DNA: TGCGCCAGCAGCTTATGGACAGGGTTTGCTGGGGCCAACGTCCTGACTTTC. This encodes CASSLWTGFAGANVLTF.

This rearrangement joins TRBV7-8 to TRBJ2-3; possibly TRBD2 for D (6 bases). This CDR3 has 13 amino acids. Trimming took 10 bases from V and 14 from J, leaving 25 bases between them. Germline CDR1 and CDR2: SGHVS and FQNEAQ. This CDR3 reads CANWGVDEDTRYF. The CDR3 region has the DNA TGTGCCAACTGGGGGGTGGACGAGGATACCCGGTATTTT.

About this clonotype itself: A junction end diverges from the germline sequence, so it may reflect a read error. CDR3 residues: CASRGNLLTF. The CDR3, as DNA: TGTGCCAGCAGGGGCAACCTCCTGACGTTC. The gene calls are TRBV2 and TRBJ2-6; D is unclear. This CDR3 is 10 amino acids long. CDR1 is SNHLY and CDR2 is FYNNEI in the germline V gene.

This clonotype was counted only a few times. The junction differs from germline at one of its ends, possibly a read error. The chain joins TRBV12-3 or TRBV12-4 to TRBJ2-1; D is unresolved. The CDR3 sequence is 15 residues long. DNA of the CDR3: TGTACCAGCAGCCCCTTGGCGGTCTCCTACAATGAGCAGTTCTTC. Its translation: CTSSPLAVSYNEQFF.

This clonotype is large within its sample. The V gene is TRBV11-2, the J gene TRBJ2-1, with 10 nucleotides matching TRBD1. From germline, CDR1 is SGHAT and CDR2 FQNNGV. With 4 bases clipped from V and 8 bases from J, the junction kept 8 bases outside the gene matches. The CDR3 is 15 amino acids. CDR3 amino acids: CASSSGTGAKDEQFF. The DNA for the CDR3 is TGTGCCAGCAGCTCCGGGACAGGGGCTAAAGATGAGCAGTTCTTC.

About this clonotype: The germline gene is not matched at one end of the junction; a read error may be the cause. This rearrangement joins TRBV29-1 to TRBJ2-1; 12 nucleotides agree with TRBD2. The length of the CDR3 is 13 residues. The germline V gene has CDR1 SQVTM and CDR2 ANQGSEA. The CDR3: CSGTSGKLFEHFF. DNA for the CDR3: TGCAGCGGGACTAGCGGGAAGCTCTTTGAGCACTTCTTC.

About this clonotype itself: This CDR3 is missing its conserved last phenylalanine or tryptophan, likely due to a read error. The CDR3 nucleotides read TGTACCAGCAGGAAAGGGACTAGGGGGAGGACGGATACGCAGTATCTT. Amino acids: CTSRKGTRGRTDTQYL. The V gene is TRBV6-6, the J gene TRBJ2-3, with 8 positions matching TRBD2. The V gene's germline CDR1 is MNHNY and CDR2 SVGAGI (reference sequence). This CDR3 contains 16 residues.

In its sample, this clonotype was seen many times. The rearrangement joins TRBV24-1 to TRBJ2-5; tentative D call: TRBD2 (7 bases). V gave up 5 bases and J gave up 4 bases, with 10 bases separating them. Per the germline V gene, CDR1 is KGHDR and CDR2 is SFDVKD. CDR3 size: 13 residues. CDR3 bases: TGTGCCACCAGTGCGGGGGGCCCAGAGACCCAGTACTTC. Protein: CATSAGGPETQYF.

This clonotype was seen a few times. The junction departs from germline at one end; a sequencing error may be responsible. V is TRBV6-6 and J is TRBJ1-1, with D possibly matching TRBD1 (5 bases). This CDR3 has 12 residues. Germline V lookup: CDR1 MNHNY, CDR2 SVGAGI (reference sequence). CDR3 sequence: CASSYSDTEASF. The CDR3 nucleotides are TGTGCCAGCAGTTACTCGGACACTGAAGCCTCCTTT.

This clonotype was seen a handful of times. This sequence joins TRBV6-1 and TRBJ2-3; weak D call: TRBD2 (6 bases). The CDR3 totals 16 residues. Germline CDR1 is MNHNS and CDR2 is SASEGT. The ends were cut back, 2 bases at V and 1 base at J, with 13 bases in the middle. CDR3 bases: TGTGCCAGCAGTGAAAGGCGGGGACTTCGCACAGATACGCAGTATTTT. Its protein is CASSERRGLRTDTQYF.

The rearrangement joins TRBV11-2 to TRBJ2-5; tentatively, D is TRBD2 (6 bases). The CDR3 has 12 residues. Germline V gene data show CDR1 as SGHAT and CDR2 as FQNNGV. Written as DNA, the CDR3 is TGTACTAGCAGGTTTGAGGAGGAGACCCAGTACTTC. Its translation is CTSRFEEETQYF.

With respect to this clonotype: A junction boundary mismatches the germline segment, possibly from a read error. This sequence joins TRBV11-2 and TRBJ1-2, with TRBD1 identical over 7 bases. The CDR3 is 15 amino acids. Germline CDR1 and CDR2: SGHAT and FQNNGV. The CDR3 region has the DNA TGTGCTAGCAGCTTAGGTGGGACAGCCCTAGGAGATTACACCTTC. The encoded protein is CASSLGGTALGDYTF. The full variable domain, with the rest looked up from reference TRBV11-2 and TRBJ1-2, is EAGVAQSPRYKIIEKRQSVAFWCNPISGHATLYWYQQILGQGPKLLIQFQNNGVVDDSQLPKDRFSAERLKGVDSTLKIQPAKLEDSAVYLCASSLGGTALGDYTFGSGTRLTVV.

Of note for this clonotype: An end of the junction does not agree with germline; a read error may underlie this. This sequence joins TRBV12-3 or TRBV12-4 and TRBJ2-5, with D hard to call. There are 14 residues in the CDR3. As DNA, the CDR3 is TGTGCCTGCAGTTTAGAAACTACCCAAGAGATCCAGTACTTC. Translating it yields CACSLETTQEIQYF.

The chain employs TRBV10-3 and TRBJ1-2; TRBD1 aligns across 8 bases. J was trimmed by 6 bases and V by 8 bases; bases with no gene match: 8. CDR1 and CDR2 from the germline V gene are ENHRY and SYGVKD. CDR3 length: 13 residues. DNA of the CDR3: TGTGCCATCGGTGGAACAGGGGGAGATGGCTACACCTTC. It is translated as CAIGGTGGDGYTF.

This clonotype was detected many times. This chain connects TRBV19 to TRBJ2-5; TRBD1 matches at 9 bases. This CDR3 comprises 15 residues. With 5 bases clipped from V and 2 bases from J, the junction kept 6 bases outside the gene matches. In germline, CDR1 is LNHDA, CDR2 SQIVND (reference sequence). CDR3 sequence (DNA): TGTGCCAGTAGTCGACAGGGGGGTCGGCAAGAGACCCAGTACTTC. Its protein product is CASSRQGGRQETQYF.

Remarks on this clonotype: A junction boundary mismatches the germline segment, possibly from a read error. This chain joins TRBV4-2 and TRBJ1-1; 7 bases map to TRBD1. Germline lookup yields CDR1 LGHNA and CDR2 YNFKEQ. This CDR3 comprises 16 residues. For the CDR3, the DNA is TGTGCCAGCAGCATATTTGCCCAAGACAGGGACACTGAAGTTTTCTTT. Translated: CASSIFAQDRDTEVFF.

This clonotype was seen just once. A read error may account for a junction end that differs from germline. For the CDR3, the DNA is TGTGCCAACAGCTTCATACAGGGGGCCGTACATAACGAGCGGTACTTC. As protein: CANSFIQGAVHNERYF. The rearrangement links TRBV11-2 to TRBJ2-7, with 9 bases that match TRBD1. CDR1 and CDR2 (germline): SGHAT, FQNNGV. The CDR3 sequence is 16 residues long.

With respect to this clonotype: One junction end disagrees with the germline gene, perhaps due to a read error. The chain couples TRBV4-1 to TRBJ2-1; D is possibly TRBD2 (6 bases). Germline assignment: CDR1 MGHRA and CDR2 YSYEKL. The CDR3 extends over 18 amino acids. CDR3 loop: CASSQGFRELSKYNVQSF. In DNA form, the CDR3 reads TGTGCCAGTAGCCAAGGCTTCCGGGAGTTATCTAAGTACAATGTGCAGTCCTTC.

On this clonotype: The junction departs from germline at one end; a sequencing error may be responsible. The V call is TRBV4-1, the J call TRBJ2-7; no clear D. Germline CDR1 is MGHRA and CDR2 is YSYEKL. CDR3 size: 14 residues. In DNA form, the CDR3 reads TGCGCTAGCAGCCGAGACTTAGGATACCACGAGCAGTACTTC. Amino acid sequence: CASSRDLGYHEQYF.